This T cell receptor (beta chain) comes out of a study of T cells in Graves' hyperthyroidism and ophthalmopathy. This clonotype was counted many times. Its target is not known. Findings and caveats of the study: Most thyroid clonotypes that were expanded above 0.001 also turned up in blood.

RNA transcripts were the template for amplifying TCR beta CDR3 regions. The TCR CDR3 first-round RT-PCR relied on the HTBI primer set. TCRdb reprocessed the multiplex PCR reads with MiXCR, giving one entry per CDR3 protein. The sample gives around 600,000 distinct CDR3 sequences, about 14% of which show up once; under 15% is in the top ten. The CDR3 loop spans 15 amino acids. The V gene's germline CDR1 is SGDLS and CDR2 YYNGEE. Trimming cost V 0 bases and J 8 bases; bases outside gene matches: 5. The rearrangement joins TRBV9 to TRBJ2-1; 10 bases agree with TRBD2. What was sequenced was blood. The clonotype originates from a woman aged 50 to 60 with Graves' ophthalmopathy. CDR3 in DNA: TGTGCCAGCAGCGTAGGGGCTAGCGGGAGCGATGAGCAGTTCTTC. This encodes CASSVGASGSDEQFF.